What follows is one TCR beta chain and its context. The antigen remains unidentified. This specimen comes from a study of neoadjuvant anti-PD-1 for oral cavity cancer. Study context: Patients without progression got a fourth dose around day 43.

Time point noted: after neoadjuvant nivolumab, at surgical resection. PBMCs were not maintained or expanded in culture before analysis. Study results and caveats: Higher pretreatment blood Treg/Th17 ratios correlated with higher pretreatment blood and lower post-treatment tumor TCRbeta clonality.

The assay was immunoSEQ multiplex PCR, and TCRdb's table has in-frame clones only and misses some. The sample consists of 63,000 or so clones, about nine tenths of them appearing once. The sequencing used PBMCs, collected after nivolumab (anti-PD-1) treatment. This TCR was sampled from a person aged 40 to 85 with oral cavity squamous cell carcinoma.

The CDR3 reads CASREQGFGYTF. Written as DNA, the CDR3 is TGTGCCAGCAGGGAGCAGGGGTTCGGCTACACCTTC. The J gene is TRBJ1-2, the V gene TRBV5-5; possibly TRBD1 for D (6 bases). Germline-derived CDR1 and CDR2 are SGHKS and YYEKEE (reference sequence). CDR3 length: 12 residues. Trimming took off 5 bases at V and 8 bases at J, with 13 bases between the two ends.